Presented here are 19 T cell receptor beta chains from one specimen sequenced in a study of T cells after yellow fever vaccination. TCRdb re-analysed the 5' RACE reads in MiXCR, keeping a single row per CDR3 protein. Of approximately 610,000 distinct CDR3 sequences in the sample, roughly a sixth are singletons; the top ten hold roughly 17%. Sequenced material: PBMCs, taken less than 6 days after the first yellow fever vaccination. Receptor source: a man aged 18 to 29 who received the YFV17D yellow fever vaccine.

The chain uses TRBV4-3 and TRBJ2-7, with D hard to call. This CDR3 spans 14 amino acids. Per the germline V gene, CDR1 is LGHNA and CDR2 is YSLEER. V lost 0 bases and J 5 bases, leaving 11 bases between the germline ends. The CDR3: CASSQDGYSDEQYF. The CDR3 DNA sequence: TGCGCCAGCAGCCAAGATGGGTACTCGGACGAGCAGTACTTC.

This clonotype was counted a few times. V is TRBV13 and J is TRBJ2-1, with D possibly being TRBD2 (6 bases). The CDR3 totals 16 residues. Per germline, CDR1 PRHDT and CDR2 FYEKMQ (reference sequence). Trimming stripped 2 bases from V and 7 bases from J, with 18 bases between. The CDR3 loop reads CASSLSMGGSKNEQFF. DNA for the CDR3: TGTGCCAGCAGCTTATCAATGGGAGGCTCGAAGAATGAGCAGTTCTTC.

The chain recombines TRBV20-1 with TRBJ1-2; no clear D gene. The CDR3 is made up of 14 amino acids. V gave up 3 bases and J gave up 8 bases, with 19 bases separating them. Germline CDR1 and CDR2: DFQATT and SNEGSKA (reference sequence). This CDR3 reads CSASRDEAPPGYTF. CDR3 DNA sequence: TGCAGTGCTAGTCGTGACGAAGCGCCCCCGGGCTACACCTTC.

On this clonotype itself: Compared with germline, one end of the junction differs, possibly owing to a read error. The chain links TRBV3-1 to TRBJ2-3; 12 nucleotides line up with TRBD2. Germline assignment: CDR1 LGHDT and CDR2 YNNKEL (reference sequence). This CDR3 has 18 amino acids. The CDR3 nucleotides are TGTGCCTGCAGCCAAGATCTAGCGGGGGGGCCAATCACAGATACGCAGTATTTT. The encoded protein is CACSQDLAGGPITDTQYF.

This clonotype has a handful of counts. CDR3 sequence (DNA): TGTGCCAGCAGTTTGATGACGGAACAAGAGACCCAGTACTTC. Translation gives CASSLMTEQETQYF. The chain joins TRBV6-5 to TRBJ2-5, with no clear D. This CDR3 contains 14 residues. In germline, CDR1 is MNHEY, CDR2 SVGAGI. V lost 4 bases and J lost 2, with 11 bases in between.

CDR3 nucleotide sequence: TGTGCCAGCAGCGACAGGGATGCCACTGAAGCTTTCTTT. Translating it yields CASSDRDATEAFF. The V call is TRBV9, the J call TRBJ1-1, with a possible D match to TRBD1 (6 bases). The CDR3 is 13 residues long. V was cut by 3 bases and J by 4 bases, with 10 bases left in between. CDR1 is SGDLS and CDR2 is YYNGEE in the germline V gene.

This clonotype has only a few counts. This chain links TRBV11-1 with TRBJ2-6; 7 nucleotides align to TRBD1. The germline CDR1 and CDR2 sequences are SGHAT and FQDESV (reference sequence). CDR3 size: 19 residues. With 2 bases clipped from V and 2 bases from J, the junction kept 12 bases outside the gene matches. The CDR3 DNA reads TGTGCCAGCAGCTTACCGAAGACCGGGACAGACCCTGGGGCCAACGTCCTGACTTTC. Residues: CASSLPKTGTDPGANVLTF. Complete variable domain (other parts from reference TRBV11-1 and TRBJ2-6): EAEVAQSPRYKITEKSQAVAFWCDPISGHATLYWYRQILGQGPELLVQFQDESVVDDSQLPKDRFSAERLKGVDSTLKIQPAELGDSAMYLCASSLPKTGTDPGANVLTFGAGSRLTVL.

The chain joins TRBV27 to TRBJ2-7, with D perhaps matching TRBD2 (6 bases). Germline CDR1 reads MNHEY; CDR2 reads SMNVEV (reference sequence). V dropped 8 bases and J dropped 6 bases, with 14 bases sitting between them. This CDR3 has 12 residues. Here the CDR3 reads CASGIGRGEQYV. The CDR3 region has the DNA TGTGCCAGCGGGATCGGGAGAGGCGAGCAGTACGTC.

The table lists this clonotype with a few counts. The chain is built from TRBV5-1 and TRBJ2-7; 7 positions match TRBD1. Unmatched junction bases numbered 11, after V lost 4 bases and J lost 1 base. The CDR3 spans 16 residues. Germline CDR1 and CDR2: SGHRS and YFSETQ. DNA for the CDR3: TGCGCCAGCAGCGTAGCTCACGGGACAGAGTCCTACGAGCAGTACTTC. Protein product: CASSVAHGTESYEQYF.

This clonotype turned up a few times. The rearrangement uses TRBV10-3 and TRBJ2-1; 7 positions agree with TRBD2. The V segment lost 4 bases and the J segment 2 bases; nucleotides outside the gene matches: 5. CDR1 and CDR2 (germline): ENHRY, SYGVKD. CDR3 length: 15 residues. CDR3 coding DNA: TGTGCCATCAGTGGGGAGGGGTTGGCCTACAATGAGCAGTTCTTC. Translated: CAISGEGLAYNEQFF.

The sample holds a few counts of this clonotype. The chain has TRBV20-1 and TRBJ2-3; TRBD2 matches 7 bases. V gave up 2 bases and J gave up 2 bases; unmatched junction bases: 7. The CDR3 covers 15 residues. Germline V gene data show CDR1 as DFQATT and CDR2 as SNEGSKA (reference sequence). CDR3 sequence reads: CSARPTGLYTDTQYF. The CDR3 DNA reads TGCAGTGCTAGACCTACGGGACTATACACAGATACGCAGTATTTT.

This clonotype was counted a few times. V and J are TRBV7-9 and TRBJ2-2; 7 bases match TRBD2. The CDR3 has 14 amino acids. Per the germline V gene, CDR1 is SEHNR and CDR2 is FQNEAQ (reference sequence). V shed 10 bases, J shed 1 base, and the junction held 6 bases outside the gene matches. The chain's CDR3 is CATRGGENTGELFF. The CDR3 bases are TGTGCCACCCGGGGAGGGGAGAACACCGGGGAGCTGTTTTTT.

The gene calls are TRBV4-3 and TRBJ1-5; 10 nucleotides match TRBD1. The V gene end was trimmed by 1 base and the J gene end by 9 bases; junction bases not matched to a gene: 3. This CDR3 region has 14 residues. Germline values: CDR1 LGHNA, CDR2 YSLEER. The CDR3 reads CASSQGDRGRPQHF. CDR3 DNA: TGCGCCAGCAGCCAAGGGGACAGGGGAAGGCCCCAGCATTTT.

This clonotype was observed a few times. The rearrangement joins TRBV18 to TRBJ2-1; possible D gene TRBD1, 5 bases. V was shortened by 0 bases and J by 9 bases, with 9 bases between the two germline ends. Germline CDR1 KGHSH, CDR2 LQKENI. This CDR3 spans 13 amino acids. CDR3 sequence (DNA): TGTGCCAGCTCACCACCTGTCAGGGCTGAGCAGTTCTTC. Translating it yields CASSPPVRAEQFF. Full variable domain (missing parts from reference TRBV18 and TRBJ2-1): NAGVMQNPRHLVRRRGQEARLRCSPMKGHSHVYWYRQLPEEGLKFMVYLQKENIIDESGMPKERFSAEFPKEGPSILRIQQVVRGDSAAYFCASSPPVRAEQFFGPGTRLTVL.

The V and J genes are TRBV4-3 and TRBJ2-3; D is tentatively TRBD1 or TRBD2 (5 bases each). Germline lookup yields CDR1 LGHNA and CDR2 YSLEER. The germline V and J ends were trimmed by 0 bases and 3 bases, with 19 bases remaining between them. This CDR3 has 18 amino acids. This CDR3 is CASSQEAWRQGGTDTQYF. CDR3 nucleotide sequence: TGCGCCAGCAGCCAAGAAGCGTGGCGGCAGGGCGGGACAGATACGCAGTATTTT.

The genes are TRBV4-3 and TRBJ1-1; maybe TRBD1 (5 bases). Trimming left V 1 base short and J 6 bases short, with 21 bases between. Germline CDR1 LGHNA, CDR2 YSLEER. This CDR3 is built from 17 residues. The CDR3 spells CASSQGVGDRVFAEAFF. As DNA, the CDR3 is TGCGCCAGCAGCCAAGGGGTTGGGGACCGGGTTTTCGCTGAAGCTTTCTTT.

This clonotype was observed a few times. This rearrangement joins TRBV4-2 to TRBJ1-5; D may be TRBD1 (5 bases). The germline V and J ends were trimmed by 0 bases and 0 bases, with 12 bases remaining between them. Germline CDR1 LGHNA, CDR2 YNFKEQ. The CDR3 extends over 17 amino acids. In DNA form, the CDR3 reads TGTGCCAGCAGCCAAGAGACGGGGCCGGATAGCAATCAGCCCCAGCATTTT. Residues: CASSQETGPDSNQPQHF.

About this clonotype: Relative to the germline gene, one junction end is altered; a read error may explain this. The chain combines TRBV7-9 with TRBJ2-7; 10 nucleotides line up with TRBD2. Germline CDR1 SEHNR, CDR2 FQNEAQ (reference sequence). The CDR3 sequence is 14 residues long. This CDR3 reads CASSAPGLAYAQYF. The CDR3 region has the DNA TGTGCCAGCAGCGCGCCGGGACTAGCGTACGCGCAGTACTTC.

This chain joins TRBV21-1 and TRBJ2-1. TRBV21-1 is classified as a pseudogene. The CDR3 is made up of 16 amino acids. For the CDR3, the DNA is TGTGCCAGCATCATTGAATACGGGACTCGCTACAATGAGCAGTTCTTC. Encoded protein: CASIIEYGTRYNEQFF.